This T cell receptor (beta chain) was identified during a study of T cell responses to AZD1222 COVID-19 vaccine. Study context: Investigators merged groups given second doses at roughly 4 or roughly 12 weeks.

General study findings and limits: Targeting of unmutated variant regions was reportedly seen in nearly half of spike-specific TCRs.

As for this clone: What it binds is not known.

Germline V gene data show CDR1 as SGHRS and CDR2 as YFSETQ. The CDR3 has 16 amino acids. Trimming at V came to 0 bases and at J to 2 bases, leaving 4 bases not matched to a gene. Measured with immunoSEQ multiplex PCR; TCRdb has only the in-frame clones, and not every one. The table has 120,000 to 150,000 clones, around 93% seen once; the top ten hold 1.9%. Sequenced material: peripheral blood, taken on day 0 of AZD1222 vaccination. The clonotype was recovered from an adult in good health. This sequence joins TRBV5-1 and TRBJ2-5; the match to TRBD1 covers 10 bases. Written as DNA, the CDR3 is TGCGCCAGCAGCTTGGCCGACAGGGGGCGACAAGAGACCCAGTACTTC. Its translation is CASSLADRGRQETQYF.